The TCR beta chain under discussion was sequenced for a study of PD-1 blockade in mismatch repair-deficient tumors. V was cut by 1 base and J by 2 bases, with 11 bases left in between. Germline V gene data show CDR1 as LGHNA and CDR2 as YSLEER. This CDR3 spans 15 amino acids. Comments on this clone: The antigen is unknown.

Study-level points and caveats: Tumor-resident clones, often absent from pretreatment blood, expanded after pembrolizumab and then contracted.

Mismatch repair deficiency was confirmed in all patients, by PCR or immunohistochemistry. Sequencing was performed with immunoSEQ multiplex PCR; in TCRdb, only in-frame clones are kept and a portion is missing. The sample includes about 16,000 clones, roughly 84% of them seen just once. The source material was PBMCs, sampled before pembrolizumab treatment. This clonotype was sampled from an adult with mismatch repair-deficient cancer. The J gene is TRBJ2-5, the V gene TRBV4-3; D may be TRBD2 (5 bases). The chain's CDR3 is CASSQVRRGQETQYF. In DNA form, the CDR3 reads TGCGCCAGCAGCCAAGTTCGCCGGGGACAAGAGACCCAGTACTTC.